The present entry profiles one T cell receptor (beta chain) with its context. Its cognate antigen has yet to be identified. This could be a read error, since a much larger clone is one nucleotide away. The TCR beta CDR3 regions were amplified from the RNA transcripts. The first round of RT-PCR for the TCR CDR3 was performed with the HTBI primer set and the Qiagen OneStep RT-PCR kit. Libraries were constructed in a second round of multiplex PCR, after which size selection and purification were carried out. Sequencing of the libraries was done on an Illumina HiSeq2000 using paired-end 100 bp reads. The study's own analysis went as follows. Raw data were processed with SOAPnuke, discarding reads with adapters, uncalled bases, mean Phred below 15, or no exact constant-primer or identifier match. High-quality paired reads were merged using COPE v1.2.5, and each unique nucleotide sequence was defined as a clonotype. MiTCR v1.1 was used to align clonotypes to the IMGT TRBV, TRBD and TRBJ reference segments. Analysis was restricted to V-J combinations with a frequency above 0.0001, which covered just over 98% of repertoires. The TCS score was defined as F50 (clonal expansion) divided by E x V (chaos), with BLOSUM62-based TCRdist calculated between CDR3 peptides within each V-J. Welch's t-statistics and random forest reduced just over 500 V-J features to roughly 13, which were used in a naive Bayes classifier (R e1071). TCRdb cleaned the public reads at Q25 with fastp, built clones with MiXCR and kept in-frame beta chains. Entries are consolidated by CDR3 protein sequence, retaining the most common genes and DNA. The V and J calls follow TCRdb's processing rather than the paper's. This sample lists about 710,000 distinct CDR3 sequences; over 15% were detected once. The top ten clonotypes cover around 8% of the sample.

The germline V gene encodes CDR1 MNHEY and CDR2 SVGEGT. Its CDR3 holds 11 amino acids, cysteine through phenylalanine. Of all the DNA, just the CDR3 is kept, 33 bases in frame from base 1. V was cut back by 3 bases and J by 7 bases, leaving a gap of 6 bases between them. The entry originates in a study of T cells in Graves' hyperthyroidism and ophthalmopathy (dated by TCRdb to the late 2010s). Turning to the overall study: Peripheral blood was sampled at the time of initial diagnosis, prior to any treatment. To identify TCR V-J signatures that set the groups apart, the researchers used a discovery cohort of about a hundred patients, made up of 43 with Graves' ophthalmopathy and some 60 with stable Graves' hyperthyroidism. Prospective prediction of ophthalmopathy was tested in an independent validation cohort of fewer than 20 hyperthyroidism patients and some 17 patients who later progressed to ophthalmopathy. The 100 or so discovery patients were divided at random into training and test sets in a 7:3 ratio. In addition, the study compared T-cell repertoires in thyroid tissue and in blood from roughly 6 Graves' hyperthyroidism patients. Following sampling, methimazole starting at 30 mg daily was given to hyperthyroidism patients, and high-dose intravenous methylprednisolone was given to ophthalmopathy patients. The paper reports TCR Vbeta CDR3 sequencing of roughly 140 peripheral blood samples: approximately 43 ophthalmopathy, some 80 hyperthyroidism and approximately 17 progressor patients.

The full study reports these points: In cross-validation, a model built on a 13 V-J signature told ophthalmopathy apart from stable hyperthyroidism with 85% to 90% sensitivity and 81% to 82% specificity, and in testing the same model reached 80%/75%. In validation, progression to ophthalmopathy was predicted by the model with 55% to 71% sensitivity and 72% to 85% specificity, a median of roughly 6.4 months before onset. Sample size was not statistically predetermined, and blinding of investigators to group allocation was not performed. Blood samples also contained most of the expanded thyroid clonotypes (frequency above 0.001), which suggests that blood repertoires may reflect thyroid immune responses.

Stable Graves' hyperthyroidism was defined as the absence of progression to ophthalmopathy over 18 months of follow-up. Hyperthyroidism patients were newly diagnosed, had a disease duration of under 2 months, and were aged 18 to 65 years. Exclusion was applied to patients with uncontrolled infections, other autoimmune diseases, pregnancy or lactation. Clinical symptoms, serum thyroxine and TRAb, thyroid ultrasound, and orbital computed tomography formed the basis for the diagnoses. Ficoll-Paque density gradient centrifugation was used to isolate PBMCs from around 9.1 ml of fresh peripheral blood. Total RNA was extracted with Trizol reagent, and quality was checked on an Agilent 2100 Bioanalyzer.

The sequenced sample was blood. This sequence originates from a man aged 18 to 30 with Graves' hyperthyroidism. The chain is made from TRBV6-2 or TRBV6-3 and TRBJ1-2; too little of a D gene remains to name it. Here the CDR3 is given as CASSYPGGYTF. The sequenced DNA is TGTGCCAGCAGTTATCCGGGTGGCTACACCTTC.